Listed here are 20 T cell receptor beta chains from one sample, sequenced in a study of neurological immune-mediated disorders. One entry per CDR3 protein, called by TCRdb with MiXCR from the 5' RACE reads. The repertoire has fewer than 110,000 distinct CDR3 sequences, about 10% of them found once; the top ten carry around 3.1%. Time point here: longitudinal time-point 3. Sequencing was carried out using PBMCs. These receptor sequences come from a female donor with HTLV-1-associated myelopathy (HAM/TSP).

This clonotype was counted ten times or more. The CDR3 DNA reads TGCGCCAGCAGCCCGGGACAGGGGAGGTTTGGCTATGGCTACACCTTC. Translating gives CASSPGQGRFGYGYTF. The chain couples TRBV5-1 to TRBJ1-2, with TRBD1 matching 10 bases. The CDR3 length is 16 residues. Germline V gene sequence: CDR1 SGHRS, CDR2 YFSETQ. The junction had 10 bases not matched to a gene; V was cut back by 4 bases and J by 4 bases.

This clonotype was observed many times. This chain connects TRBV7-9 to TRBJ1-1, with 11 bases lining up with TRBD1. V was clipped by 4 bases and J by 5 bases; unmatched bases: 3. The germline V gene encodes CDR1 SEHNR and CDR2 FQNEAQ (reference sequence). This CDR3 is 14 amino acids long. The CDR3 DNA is TGTGCCAGCAGCTCCGGACAGGGGGCAACTGAAGCTTTCTTT. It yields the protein CASSSGQGATEAFF.

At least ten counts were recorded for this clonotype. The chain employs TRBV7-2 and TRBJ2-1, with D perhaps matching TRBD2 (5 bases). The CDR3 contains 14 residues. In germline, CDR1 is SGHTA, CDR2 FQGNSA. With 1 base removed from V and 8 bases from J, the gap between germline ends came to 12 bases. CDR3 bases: TGTGCCAGCAGCTTAGAAATATGGGGAGATGAGCAGTTCTTC. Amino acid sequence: CASSLEIWGDEQFF. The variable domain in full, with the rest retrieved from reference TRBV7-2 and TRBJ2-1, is GAGVSQSPSNKVTEKGKDVELRCDPISGHTALYWYRQSLGQGLEFLIYFQGNSAPDKSGLPSDRFSAERTGGSVSTLTIQRTQQEDSAVYLCASSLEIWGDEQFFGPGTRLTVL.

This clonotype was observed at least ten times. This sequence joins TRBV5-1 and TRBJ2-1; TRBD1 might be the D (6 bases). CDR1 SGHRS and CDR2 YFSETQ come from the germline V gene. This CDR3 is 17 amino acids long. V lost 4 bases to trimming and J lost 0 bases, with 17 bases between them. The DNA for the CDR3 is TGCGCCAGCAGCAAAAATTACGGACAGAGCTCCTACAATGAGCAGTTCTTC. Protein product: CASSKNYGQSSYNEQFF.

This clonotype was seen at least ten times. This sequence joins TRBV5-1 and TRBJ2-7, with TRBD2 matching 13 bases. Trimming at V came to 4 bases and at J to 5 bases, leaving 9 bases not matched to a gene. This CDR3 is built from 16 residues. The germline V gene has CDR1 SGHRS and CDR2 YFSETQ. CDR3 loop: CASSARLAGGLNEQYF. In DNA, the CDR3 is TGCGCCAGCAGCGCGAGACTAGCGGGGGGATTAAACGAGCAGTACTTC. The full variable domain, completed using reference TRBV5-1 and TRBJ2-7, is KAGVTQTPRYLIKTRGQQVTLSCSPISGHRSVSWYQQTPGQGLQFLFEYFSETQRNKGNFPGRFSGRQFSNSRSEMNVSTLELGDSALYLCASSARLAGGLNEQYFGPGTRLTVT.

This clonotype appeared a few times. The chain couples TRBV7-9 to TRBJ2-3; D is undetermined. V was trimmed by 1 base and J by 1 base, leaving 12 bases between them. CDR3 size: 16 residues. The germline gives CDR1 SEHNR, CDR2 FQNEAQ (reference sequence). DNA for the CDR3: TGTGCCAGCAGCTTAGGTCCCGCGATGGGCACAGATACGCAGTATTTT. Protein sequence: CASSLGPAMGTDTQYF.

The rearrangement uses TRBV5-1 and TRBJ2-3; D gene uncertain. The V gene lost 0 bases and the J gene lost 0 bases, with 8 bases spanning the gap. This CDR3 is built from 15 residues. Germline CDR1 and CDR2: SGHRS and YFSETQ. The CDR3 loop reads CASSLVPDSTDTQYF. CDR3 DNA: TGCGCCAGCAGCTTGGTCCCAGACAGCACAGATACGCAGTATTTT. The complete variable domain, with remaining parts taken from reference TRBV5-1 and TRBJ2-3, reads KAGVTQTPRYLIKTRGQQVTLSCSPISGHRSVSWYQQTPGQGLQFLFEYFSETQRNKGNFPGRFSGRQFSNSRSEMNVSTLELGDSALYLCASSLVPDSTDTQYFGPGTRLTVL.

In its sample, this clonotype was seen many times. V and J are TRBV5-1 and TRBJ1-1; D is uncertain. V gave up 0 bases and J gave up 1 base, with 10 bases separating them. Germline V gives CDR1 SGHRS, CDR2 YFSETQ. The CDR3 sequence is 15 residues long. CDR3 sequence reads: CASSLGELGNTEAFF. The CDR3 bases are TGCGCCAGCAGCTTGGGAGAATTGGGGAACACTGAAGCTTTCTTT. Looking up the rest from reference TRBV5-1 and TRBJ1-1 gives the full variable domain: KAGVTQTPRYLIKTRGQQVTLSCSPISGHRSVSWYQQTPGQGLQFLFEYFSETQRNKGNFPGRFSGRQFSNSRSEMNVSTLELGDSALYLCASSLGELGNTEAFFGQGTRLTVV.

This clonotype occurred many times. For the CDR3, the DNA is TGTGCCAGCAGCCCCCTCACCCCCCGGGACAGGGAGTACTTC. Its protein product is CASSPLTPRDREYF. V gene TRBV6-6 combines with J gene TRBJ2-4, with TRBD1 matching 9 bases. The CDR3 extends over 14 amino acids. Germline V gene lookup returns CDR1 MNHNY and CDR2 SVGAGI (reference sequence). Trimming at V came to 6 bases and at J to 14 bases, leaving 14 bases not matched to a gene.

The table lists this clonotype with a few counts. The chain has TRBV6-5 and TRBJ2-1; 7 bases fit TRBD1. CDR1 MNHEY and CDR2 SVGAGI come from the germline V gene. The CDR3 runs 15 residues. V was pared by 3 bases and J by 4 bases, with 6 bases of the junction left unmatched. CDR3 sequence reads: CASSYGQDRYNEQFF. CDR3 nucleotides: TGTGCCAGCAGTTATGGTCAGGACAGGTACAATGAGCAGTTCTTC.

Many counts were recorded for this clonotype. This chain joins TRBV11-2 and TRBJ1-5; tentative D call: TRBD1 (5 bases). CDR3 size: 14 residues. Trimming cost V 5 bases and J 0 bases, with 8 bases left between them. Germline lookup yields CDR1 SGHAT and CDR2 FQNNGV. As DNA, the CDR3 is TGTGCCAGCAGCCCAGACAGTAGCAATCAGCCCCAGCATTTT. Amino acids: CASSPDSSNQPQHF.

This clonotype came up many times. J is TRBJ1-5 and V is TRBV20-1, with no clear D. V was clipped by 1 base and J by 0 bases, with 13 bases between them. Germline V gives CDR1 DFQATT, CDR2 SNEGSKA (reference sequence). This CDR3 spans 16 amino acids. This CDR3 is CSARVPRPNSNQPQHF. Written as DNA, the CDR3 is TGCAGTGCTAGAGTCCCTCGACCGAATAGCAATCAGCCCCAGCATTTT.

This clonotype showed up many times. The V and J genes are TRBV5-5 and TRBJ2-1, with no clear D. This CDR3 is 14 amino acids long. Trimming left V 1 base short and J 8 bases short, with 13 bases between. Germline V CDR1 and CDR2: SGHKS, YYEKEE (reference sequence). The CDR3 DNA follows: TGTGCCAGCAGCTTGTCCCTCTCAGACTATGAGCAGTTCTTC. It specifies CASSLSLSDYEQFF.

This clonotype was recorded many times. The DNA for the CDR3 is TGTGCCGTTCGGTTGGGTAGCGGGGGACTTCACCAAGAGACCCAGTACTTC. Amino acids: CAVRLGSGGLHQETQYF. The chain recombines TRBV6-2 or TRBV6-3 with TRBJ2-5; 9 bases match TRBD2. CDR3 length: 17 amino acids. V shed 11 bases, J shed 0 bases, and the junction held 16 bases outside the gene matches. CDR1 is MNHEY and CDR2 is SVGEGT in the germline V gene.

CDR3 sequence: CSARGGGGAEETQYF. Here the CDR3 DNA reads TGCAGTGCTAGAGGGGGCGGGGGGGCCGAAGAGACCCAGTACTTC. The chain carries TRBV20-1 and TRBJ2-5; 9 positions match TRBD2. CDR3 length: 15 amino acids. After removal of 1 base from V and 3 bases from J, the junction contained 6 bases not matched to a gene. CDR1 and CDR2 (germline): DFQATT, SNEGSKA (reference sequence).

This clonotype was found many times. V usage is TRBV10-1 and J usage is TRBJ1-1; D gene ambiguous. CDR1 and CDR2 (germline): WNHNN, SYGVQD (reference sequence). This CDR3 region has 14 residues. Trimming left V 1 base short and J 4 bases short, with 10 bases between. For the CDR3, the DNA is TGCGCCAGCAGTGAGTTGCGGGGTGCCACTGAAGCTTTCTTT. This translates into CASSELRGATEAFF.

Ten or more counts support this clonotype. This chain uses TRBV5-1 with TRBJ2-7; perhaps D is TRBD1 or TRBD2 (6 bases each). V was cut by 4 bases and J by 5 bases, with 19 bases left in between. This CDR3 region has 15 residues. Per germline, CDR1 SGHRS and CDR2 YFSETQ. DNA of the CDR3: TGCGCCAGCAGCGTAGGGGGGCCTAGTTTTGACGAGCAGTACTTC. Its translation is CASSVGGPSFDEQYF.

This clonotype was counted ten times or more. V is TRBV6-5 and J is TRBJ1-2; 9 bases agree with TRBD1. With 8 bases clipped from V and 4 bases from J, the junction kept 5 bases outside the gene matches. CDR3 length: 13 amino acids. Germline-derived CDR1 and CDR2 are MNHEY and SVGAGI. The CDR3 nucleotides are TGTGCCAGCGCCCCGGGACAGGGCTATGGCTACACCTTC. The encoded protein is CASAPGQGYGYTF.

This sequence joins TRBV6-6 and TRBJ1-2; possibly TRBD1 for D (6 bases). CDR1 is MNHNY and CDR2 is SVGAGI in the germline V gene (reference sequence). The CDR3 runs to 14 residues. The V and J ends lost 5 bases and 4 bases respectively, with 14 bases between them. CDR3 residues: CASSTRQQGYGYTF. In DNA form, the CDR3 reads TGTGCCAGCAGTACTCGGCAACAGGGCTATGGCTACACCTTC.

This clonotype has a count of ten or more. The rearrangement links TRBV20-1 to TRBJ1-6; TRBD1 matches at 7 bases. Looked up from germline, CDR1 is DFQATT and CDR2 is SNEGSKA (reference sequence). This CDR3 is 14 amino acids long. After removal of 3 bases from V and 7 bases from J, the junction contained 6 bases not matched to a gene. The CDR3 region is CSARSGGANSPLHF. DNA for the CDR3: TGCAGTGCTAGGTCAGGGGGGGCGAATTCACCCCTCCACTTT.